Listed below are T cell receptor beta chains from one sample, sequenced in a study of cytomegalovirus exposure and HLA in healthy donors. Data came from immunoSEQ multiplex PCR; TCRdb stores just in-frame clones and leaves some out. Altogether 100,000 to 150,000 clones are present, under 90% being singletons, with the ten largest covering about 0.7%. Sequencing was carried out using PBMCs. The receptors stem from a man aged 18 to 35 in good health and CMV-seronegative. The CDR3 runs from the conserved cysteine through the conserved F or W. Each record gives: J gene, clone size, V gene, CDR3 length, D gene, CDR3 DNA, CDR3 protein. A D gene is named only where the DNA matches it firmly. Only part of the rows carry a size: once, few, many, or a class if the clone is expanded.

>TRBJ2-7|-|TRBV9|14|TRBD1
TGTGCCAGCAGCGCCCGACAGGGGTTGAACGAGCAGTACTTC
CASSARQGLNEQYF
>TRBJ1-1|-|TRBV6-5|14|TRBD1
TGTGCCAGTCGACCGGGACAGATGAACACTGAAGCTTTCTTT
CASRPGQMNTEAFF
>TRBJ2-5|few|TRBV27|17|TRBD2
TGTGCCAGCAGTTTTATTGGGTCTAGCGGGGGGGCCGGGACCCAGTACTTC
CASSFIGSSGGAGTQYF
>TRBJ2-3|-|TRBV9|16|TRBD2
TGTGCCAGCAGTCGACGGACTAGCGGCCCCACAGATACGCAGTATTTT
CASSRRTSGPTDTQYF
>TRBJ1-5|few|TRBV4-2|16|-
TGTGCCAGCAGCCAAGATTGGGCGGGGTCTATGCAGCCCCAGCATTTT
CASSQDWAGSMQPQHF
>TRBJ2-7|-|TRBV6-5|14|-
TGTGCCAGCAGTTTGGGGCAGAGCTCCTACGAGCAGTACTTC
CASSLGQSSYEQYF
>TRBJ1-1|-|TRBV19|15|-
TGTGCCAGTAGTATCAGGGGTCGGATGAACACTGAAGCTTTCTTT
CASSIRGRMNTEAFF
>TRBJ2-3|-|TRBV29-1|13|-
TGCAGCGTTGAAGAATCAGGGGCTAGTACGCAGTATTTT
CSVEESGASTQYF
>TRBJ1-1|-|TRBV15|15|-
TGTGCCACCAGCAGAGCTAACAGGAAGGGCACTGAAGCTTTCTTT
CATSRANRKGTEAFF
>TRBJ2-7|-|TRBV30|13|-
TGTGCCTGGAGTGTACGGTCAGGCCACGAGCAGTACTTC
CAWSVRSGHEQYF
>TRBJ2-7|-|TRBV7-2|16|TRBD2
TGTGCCAGCAGCTTAGTAGCGGGGTTGCTTTCCTACGAGCAGTACTTC
CASSLVAGLLSYEQYF
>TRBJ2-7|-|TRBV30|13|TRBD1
TGTGCCGTTCGAGGGGGCTTTAAGGACGAGCAGTACTTC
CAVRGGFKDEQYF
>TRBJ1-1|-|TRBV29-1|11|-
TGCAGCGTTGAGGGGCTCACTGAAGCTTTCTTT
CSVEGLTEAFF
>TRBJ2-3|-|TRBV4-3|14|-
TGCGCCAGCAGCCTACGACAGCACACAGATACGCAGTATTTT
CASSLRQHTDTQYF
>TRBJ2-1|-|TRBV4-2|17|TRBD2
TGTGCCAGCACGAACCCATTAGCGGGGGGTGTTAGCAATGAGCAGTTCTTC
CASTNPLAGGVSNEQFF
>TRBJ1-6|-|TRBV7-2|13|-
TGTGCCAGCAGCCCCTTCGGGGGGGAGCCCCTCCACTTT
CASSPFGGEPLHF
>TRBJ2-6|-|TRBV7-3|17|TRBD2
TGTGCCAGCAGCTTAGGTAGCGGGGGCTCTGGGGCCAACGTCCTGACTTTC
CASSLGSGGSGANVLTF
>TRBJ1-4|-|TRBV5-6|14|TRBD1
TGTGCCAGCAGCTTCGGCAGGGGGCATGAAAAACTGTTTTTT
CASSFGRGHEKLFF
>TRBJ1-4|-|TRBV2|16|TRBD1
TGTGCCAGCAGTGAGGCAGGGGGTAGGACTAATGAAAAACTGTTTTTT
CASSEAGGRTNEKLFF
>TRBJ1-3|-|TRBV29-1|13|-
TGCAGTGCCCCCTCGAGTTATGGAAACACCATATATTTT
CSAPSSYGNTIYF
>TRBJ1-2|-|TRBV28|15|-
TGTGCCAGCAGCCTCCTATCCCGAACACAGGACGGCTACACCTTC
CASSLLSRTQDGYTF
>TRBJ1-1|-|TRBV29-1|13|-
TGCAGCGTTAGGAGGGTGATGAACACTGAAGCTTTCTTT
CSVRRVMNTEAFF
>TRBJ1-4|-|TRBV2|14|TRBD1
TGTGCCAGCGTCTTTCGGGACAGAGGTGAAAAACTGTTTTTT
CASVFRDRGEKLFF
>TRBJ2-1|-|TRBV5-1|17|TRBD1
TGCGCCAGCAGCCCCGAAGCGTGGACAGGGAATTTAAATGAGCAGTTCTTC
CASSPEAWTGNLNEQFF
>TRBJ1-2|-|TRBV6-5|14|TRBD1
TGTGCCAGCAGCTCGCCTCCCGGGACAGATGGCTACACCTTC
CASSSPPGTDGYTF
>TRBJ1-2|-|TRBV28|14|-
TGTGCCAGCACCTCAACAGGGTTAACCTATGGCTACACCTTC
CASTSTGLTYGYTF
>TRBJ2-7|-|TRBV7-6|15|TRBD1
TGTGCCAGCAGCCCCGGGACAGGGCTTCCCCACGAGCAGTACTTC
CASSPGTGLPHEQYF
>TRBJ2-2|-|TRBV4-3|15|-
TGCGCCAGCAGCCAAGAGGTACAGTTCACCGGGGAGCTGTTTTTT
CASSQEVQFTGELFF
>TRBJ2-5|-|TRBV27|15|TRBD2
TGTGCCAGCAGTTTCCAGCGGGGTAGGGGAGAGACCCAGTACTTC
CASSFQRGRGETQYF
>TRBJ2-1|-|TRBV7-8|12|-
TGTGCCAGCAGCTTGACAGTACTGGAGCAGTTCTTC
CASSLTVLEQFF
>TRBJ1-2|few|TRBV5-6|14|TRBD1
TGTGCCAGCAGCCTTGACAGGGACCTATATGGCTACACCTTC
CASSLDRDLYGYTF
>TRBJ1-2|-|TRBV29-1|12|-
TGCAGCGTTGAGGCTAGGGGATGGGGCTACACCTTC
CSVEARGWGYTF
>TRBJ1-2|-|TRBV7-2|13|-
TGTGCCAGCATCGTCGGGGGTGGTTGGGGCTACACCTTC
CASIVGGGWGYTF
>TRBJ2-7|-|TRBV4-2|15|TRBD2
TGTGCCAGCAGCCACCTCGGGACTAGCGGCTACGAGCAGTACTTC
CASSHLGTSGYEQYF
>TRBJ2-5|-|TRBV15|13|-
TGTGCCACCAGCAGAGATCTCCAAGAGACCCAGTACTTC
CATSRDLQETQYF
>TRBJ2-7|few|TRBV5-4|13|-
TGTGCCAGCACAGGGCCCAGCTCCTACGAGCAGTACTTC
CASTGPSSYEQYF
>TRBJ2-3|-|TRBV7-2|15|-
TGTGCCAGCAGTTTTGGACTGGGTGGCACAGATACGCAGTATTTT
CASSFGLGGTDTQYF
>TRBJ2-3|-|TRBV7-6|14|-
TGTGCCAGCAGCCTCGGGACTTCCACAGATACGCAGTATTTT
CASSLGTSTDTQYF
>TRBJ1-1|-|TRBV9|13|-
TGTGCCAGCAGCAGGGACTCTCTGGGGGGAGCTTTCTTT
CASSRDSLGGAFF
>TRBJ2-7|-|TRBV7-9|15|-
TGTGCCAGCAGCTTCCTCGACGGGTTCTCCTACGAGCAGTACTTC
CASSFLDGFSYEQYF
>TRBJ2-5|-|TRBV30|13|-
TGTGCCTGTTCTCAGGGTACGGAACAGACCCAGTACTTC
CACSQGTEQTQYF
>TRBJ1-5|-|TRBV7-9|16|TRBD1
TGTGCCAGCAGCGACGACAGGGGGCCACGAGGTCAGCCCCAGCATTTT
CASSDDRGPRGQPQHF
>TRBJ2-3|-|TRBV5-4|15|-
TGTGCCAGCAGCTTACCGAGGGACTTCACAGATACGCAGTATTTT
CASSLPRDFTDTQYF
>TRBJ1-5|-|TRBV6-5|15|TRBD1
TGTGCCAGCAGTTCTCGACAGGGGGCAAGTCAGCCCCAGCATTTT
CASSSRQGASQPQHF
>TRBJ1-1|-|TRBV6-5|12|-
TGTGCCAGCAGGGGGACAAACACTGAAGCTTTCTTT
CASRGTNTEAFF
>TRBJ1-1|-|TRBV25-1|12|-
TGTGCCAGCAGGGAGCCCGGGAGGGATGCTTTCTTT
CASREPGRDAFF
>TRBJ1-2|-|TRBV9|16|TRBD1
TGTGCCAGCAGCGTAGAGGGACAGGGGGCCTGGTGGGGCTACACCTTC
CASSVEGQGAWWGYTF
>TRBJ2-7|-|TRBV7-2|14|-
TGTGCCAGCAGCTTAGTTGCGGGATCTACCGAGCAGTACTTC
CASSLVAGSTEQYF
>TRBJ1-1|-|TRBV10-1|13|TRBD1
TGCGCCAGCAGCTCCCCAGGGGGCACTGAAGCTTTCTTT
CASSSPGGTEAFF
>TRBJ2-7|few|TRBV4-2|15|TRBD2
TGTGCCAGCAGCCAAATAGCGGGGGGGCCAGACGAGCAGTACTTC
CASSQIAGGPDEQYF
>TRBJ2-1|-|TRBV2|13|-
TGTGCCAGCAGTATGGACAGGGAGGGTGAGCAGTTCTTC
CASSMDREGEQFF
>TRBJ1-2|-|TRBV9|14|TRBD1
TGTGCCAGCACCGGTACAGGGGCGCGTGACGGCTACACCTTC
CASTGTGARDGYTF
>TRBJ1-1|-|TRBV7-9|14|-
TGTGCCAGCAGCATCGGGACTGCGAACACTGAAGCTTTCTTT
CASSIGTANTEAFF
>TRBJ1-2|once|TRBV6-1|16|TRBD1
TGTGCCAGCAGTGAATCCCCGCGACAGGGCAGCTATGGCTACACCTTC
CASSESPRQGSYGYTF
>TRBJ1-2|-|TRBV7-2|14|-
TGTGCCAGCAGCTTACCAGGGCCCTACTATGGCTACACCTTC
CASSLPGPYYGYTF
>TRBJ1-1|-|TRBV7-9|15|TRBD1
TGTGCCAGCAGCTTTATACAGGGGGCCGGCACTGAAGCTTTCTTT
CASSFIQGAGTEAFF
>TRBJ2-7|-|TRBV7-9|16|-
TGTGCCAGCAGACCTAACAGGGGGGGCCATCCCTTTGAGCAGTACTTC
CASRPNRGGHPFEQYF
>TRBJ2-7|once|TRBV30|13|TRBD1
TGTGCCTGGAGTCACGGACAGGGTTACGAGCAGTACTTC
CAWSHGQGYEQYF
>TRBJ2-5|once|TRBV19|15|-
TGTGCCAGTAGTATAGAAGGGGGAAGGAGGGAGACCCAGTACTTC
CASSIEGGRRETQYF